Listed below are T cell receptor beta chains from one sample, sequenced in a study of a mutant IDH1 vaccine in newly diagnosed glioma. No cognate antigen is known for these TCRs. Method: immunoSEQ multiplex PCR; TCRdb's copy keeps in-frame clones and lacks some. The table lists about 55,000 clones, roughly 80% of them singletons, with approximately 6.2% in the top ten. Sequencing used PBMCs, obtained from a glioma patient whose treatment included an IDH1 peptide vaccine. The receptor source for this set is a man between 40 and 49 years old with glioma. Each CDR3 is given with its conserved first and last residue. A D gene is named only where the DNA matches it firmly. Clone size is not always given. Where it is, it says once, few, many or a class for expanded clones.

>.|TRBV6-1|TRBD1|TRBJ1-2
TGTGCCAGCGTCCCGTCGGACAGGGCATCTTCTGGCTACACCTTC
CASVPSDRASSGYTF
>.|TRBV9|.|TRBJ2-5
TGTGCCAGCAGCGTAGGGCCGACTCAGGGGACCCAGTACTTC
CASSVGPTQGTQYF
>.|TRBV6-1|.|TRBJ1-2
TGTGCCAGCAGTGCCACAGGAAACCTTAACTATGGCTACACCTTC
CASSATGNLNYGYTF
>.|TRBV6-1|.|TRBJ1-6
TGTGCCAGCAGTGAATGGGGACCACCCCTCCACTTT
CASSEWGPPLHF
>.|TRBV23-1|.|TRBJ1-6
TGCGCCAGCAGTCCAATCGACAGGCCCTATAATTCACCCCTCCACTTT
CASSPIDRPYNSPLHF
>.|TRBV19|.|TRBJ2-5
TGTGCCAGTAGTCTACATAGGCCCACATATGGGGGTCAGTTGGGGGAGACCCAGTACTTC
CASSLHRPTYGGQLGETQYF
>.|TRBV19|.|TRBJ1-2
TGTGCCAGTAAAATCCCAGGCGGTGGCTACACCTTC
CASKIPGGGYTF
>.|TRBV7-9|TRBD1|TRBJ2-6
TGTGCCAGCAGCTCCGTTTTGGGACAGGGGGGAGGGGCCAACGTCCTGACTTTC
CASSSVLGQGGGANVLTF
>.|TRBV7-2|TRBD2|TRBJ2-1
TGTGCCAGCAGCTTCCGGACTAGTAGTAGTGAGCAGTTCTTC
CASSFRTSSSEQFF
>.|TRBV30|TRBD1|TRBJ1-2
TGTGCCTGGAGCGGGGGACAGTACTATGGCTACACCTTC
CAWSGGQYYGYTF
>.|TRBV5-6|.|TRBJ1-5
TGTGCCAGCAGCTTGCGTAGCCAGAGGGCCCAGCATTTT
CASSLRSQRAQHF
>.|TRBV6-5|.|TRBJ1-6
TGTGCCAGCACGAAAGTAGGGAGGTCACCCCTCCACTTT
CASTKVGRSPLHF
>.|TRBV10-3|.|TRBJ2-1
TGTGCCATCAGTGATTTGACTAGGCCCTTGGGATATGAGCAGTTCTTC
CAISDLTRPLGYEQFF
>.|TRBV12-5|.|TRBJ2-2
TGTGCTAGTGGTCTTGACACCGGGGAGCTGTTTTTT
CASGLDTGELFF
>.|TRBV2|.|TRBJ1-1
TGTGCCAGCAGTGAAGTGGGAGGGGGGGACACTGAAGCTTTCTTT
CASSEVGGGDTEAFF
>.|TRBV11-2|TRBD1|TRBJ2-1
TGTGCCAGCAGCTTTACAGGGGGCTCCTACAATGAGCAGTTCTTC
CASSFTGGSYNEQFF
>.|TRBV10-3|.|TRBJ1-6
TGTGCCATCACCCGGGACGGAGCTAATTCACCCCTCCACTTT
CAITRDGANSPLHF
>.|TRBV4-1|.|TRBJ1-5
TGCGCCAGCAGCCAAGTCTATCTCAGGATCGGGAGTCAGCCCCAGCATTTT
CASSQVYLRIGSQPQHF
>.|TRBV19|.|TRBJ1-4
TGTGCCAGTACCGAACAGGTCGGTGAAAAACTGTTTTTT
CASTEQVGEKLFF
>.|TRBV10-3|TRBD2|TRBJ2-5
TGTGCCATCGGGAGCGGGGGGTGGCAGGAGACCCAGTACTTC
CAIGSGGWQETQYF
>few|TRBV4-1|.|TRBJ1-4
TGCGCCAGCAGCCAAGACTCTTATGAACCCAATGAAAAACTGTTTTTT
CASSQDSYEPNEKLFF
>.|TRBV2|.|TRBJ2-7
TGTGCCAGCAAGGCTCTATACGAGCAGTACTTC
CASKALYEQYF
>.|TRBV6-5|TRBD1|TRBJ1-2
TGTGCCAGCAGCCGACAGGGTAACTATGGCTACACCTTC
CASSRQGNYGYTF
>few|TRBV19|TRBD1|TRBJ1-1
TGTGCCAGTAGTAGGGACAGGGACGACACTGAAGCTTTCTTT
CASSRDRDDTEAFF
>.|TRBV27|TRBD1|TRBJ2-7
TGTGCCAGCAGTAAGGGACAGGGGATGCGAGAGCAGTACTTC
CASSKGQGMREQYF
>.|TRBV5-1|.|TRBJ1-6
TGCGCCAGCAGCCCTCAAAGTGATAATTCACCCCTCCACTTT
CASSPQSDNSPLHF
>.|TRBV27|.|TRBJ1-1
TGTGCCAGCAGTTTGGAAGGGAACCTGGGCACTGAAGCTTTCTTT
CASSLEGNLGTEAFF
>few|TRBV19|TRBD1|TRBJ1-1
TGTGCCAGTAGTACTCAGGGGGGGGGCACTGAAGCTTTCTTT
CASSTQGGGTEAFF
>.|TRBV5-1|.|TRBJ2-2
TGCGCCAGCAGCGCTGGTCAAAGGATCTATGTCGGGGAGCTGTTTTTT
CASSAGQRIYVGELFF
>.|TRBV9|.|TRBJ1-3
TGTGCCAGCAGCGGGATGATGACAGGCTCTGGAAACACCATATATTTT
CASSGMMTGSGNTIYF
>.|TRBV6-5|TRBD1|TRBJ1-2
TGTGCCAGCAGTTACTCGACAGGGGAAGAGGGGGGCTACACCTTC
CASSYSTGEEGGYTF
>few|TRBV7-2|.|TRBJ1-2
TGTGCCAGCAGCTTAATCGCGACGCAGGGACTCTATGGCTACACCTTC
CASSLIATQGLYGYTF
>once|TRBV2|.|TRBJ1-6
TGTGCCAGCAGATCACGGACTGCTTCACCCCTCCACTTT
CASRSRTASPLHF
>once|TRBV2|TRBD1|TRBJ1-1
TGTGCCAGCAGCGACAGGGGGCGGAACACTGAAGCTTTCTTT
CASSDRGRNTEAFF
>.|TRBV6-1|TRBD1|TRBJ2-5
TGTGCCAGCAGTGTCGGACAGGGGGAGACCCAGTACTTC
CASSVGQGETQYF
>.|TRBV7-8|TRBD1|TRBJ1-2
TGTGCCAGCAGCATAGACAGGGGCTCAGGCTATGGCTACACCTTC
CASSIDRGSGYGYTF
>.|TRBV6-5|.|TRBJ1-3
TGTGCCAGCAGTTACTCGCCGGACTCTGGAAACACCATATATTTT
CASSYSPDSGNTIYF
>.|TRBV15|.|TRBJ1-2
TGTGCCACCAGCAGGACAGCAGCTAACTATGGCTACACCTTC
CATSRTAANYGYTF
>.|TRBV5-8|.|TRBJ2-7
TGTGCCAGCAGCCCTCCCGGGACCGGTGTGGGGGAGCAGTACTTC
CASSPPGTGVGEQYF
>.|TRBV30|.|TRBJ1-5
TGTGCCTGGAGTGTACGAGGCGGTCAGCCCCAGCATTTT
CAWSVRGGQPQHF
>few|TRBV6-1|.|TRBJ1-1
TGTGCCAGCAGTGGACAGGCGAACACTGAAGCTTTCTTT
CASSGQANTEAFF
>.|TRBV6-6|.|TRBJ2-7
TGTGCCAGCAGTTACTCCCGGGAGACCTACGAGCAGTACTTC
CASSYSRETYEQYF